The sample holds many counts of the clone carrying this TCR beta chain. TCRdb reprocessed the reads via MiXCR and lists one record per CDR3 protein. Counted here are fewer than 200,000 distinct CDR3 sequences, roughly a fifth occurring once; the ten biggest clones make up roughly 2.9%. Trimming shortened V by 5 bases and J by 10 bases, and 15 bases separated the two germline ends. Germline lookup yields CDR1 SGHTA and CDR2 FQGNSA. The length of the CDR3 is 13 residues. These data belong to a study of T cell repertoires in cytomegalovirus infection. This receptor was identified in a human donor in good health (CMV status not recorded). Some clones in this sample may be carry-over from other donors' samples. The sequencing input was PBMCs. This chain connects TRBV7-2 to TRBJ2-1, with D perhaps TRBD2 (5 bases). The CDR3: CASSAIPGNEQFF. The CDR3 coding sequence is TGTGCCAGCAGCGCCATCCCCGGGAACGAGCAGTTCTTC.